This T cell receptor beta chain was observed in a study of CD8 T cells in Susac syndrome. RNA amounts of about 0.45 to 1 ug underwent reverse transcription with random hexamers. TCRdb reanalysed the immunoSEQ multiplex PCR reads using MiXCR and keeps one entry per CDR3 protein. The repertoire includes 70,000 to 85,000 distinct CDR3 sequences, 95% to 96% of them detected once, and roughly 0.45% sits in the top ten. The CDR3 runs 13 residues. Trimming removed 0 bases at V and 2 bases at J, with 8 bases between. The germline gives CDR1 SQVTM, CDR2 ANQGSEA. This chain links TRBV29-1 with TRBJ2-7; D uncertain. Sequences were obtained from CD8+ T cells from PBMCs. The receptor's source is a human donor with Susac syndrome. The CDR3 bases are TGCAGCGTTGAAGAGGACGTACCCTACGAGCAGTACTTC. Encoded protein: CSVEEDVPYEQYF.